This paragraph covers one T cell receptor beta chain sequence. The antigen is not known. Germline CDR1 is SEHNR and CDR2 is FQNEAQ (reference sequence). The CDR3 consists of 19 residues. V dropped 3 bases and J dropped 1; count of bases not matched to a gene: 8. Profiled with immunoSEQ multiplex PCR; TCRdb holds only in-frame clones, not every one. The sample shows roughly 100,000 clones, roughly 87% of them seen only once. This entry comes from a study of T cell responses to AZD1222 COVID-19 vaccine. Whole-study results and caveats: Across spike, vaccine-associated CD4 TCRs were found, dominant at 160-218 and 743-854. Clonal diversity may have been underestimated in mostly white British donors. Rises in breadth and depth of Spike-specific TCRs came after two AZD1222 doses.

Samples with a second dose at about 4 or about 12 weeks were pooled together. The sequence derives from an adult who received the AZD1222 COVID-19 vaccine. This chain links TRBV7-9 with TRBJ2-1, with TRBD2 matching 14 bases. The specimen was peripheral blood, collected 28 days after the second AZD1222 dose. This CDR3 is CASSLGRLAGGVSYNEQFF. The CDR3 DNA is TGTGCCAGCAGCTTGGGTCGACTAGCGGGAGGGGTATCCTACAATGAGCAGTTCTTC.